This T cell receptor beta chain is drawn from a study of T-cell memory formation after mild COVID-19. This clonotype was counted only a few times. The V end lost 3 bases, the J end lost 3 bases, and 12 bases lay between the germline ends. The CDR3 sequence is 15 residues long. The 5'RACE method, run with constant-segment primers, produced TCR alpha and TCR beta cDNA libraries (carrying sample barcodes and UMIs). TCRdb re-called the 5' RACE reads through MiXCR, storing one row per CDR3 protein. The top ten clones hold 22% of a sample with approximately 300,000 distinct CDR3 sequences, 15% to 20% of them seen once.

Sequencing used PBMCs or a T cell subset sorted from them (not recorded which). This TCR derives from a man aged 18 to 30 who had mild COVID-19 (a few samples of this study predate the infection). Cell type and time point are not known. This rearrangement joins TRBV12-3 or TRBV12-4 to TRBJ1-5, with D possibly matching TRBD1 (6 bases). In nucleotides, the CDR3 is TGTGCCAGCAGTTTGGTACAGGGACCCAATCAGCCCCAGCATTTT. This codes for CASSLVQGPNQPQHF.